The T cell receptor beta chain under discussion was sequenced for a study of blood T cells in healthy people across ages. Per-sample PBMC isolation yielded at least 6.5 million cells. Extraction of total RNA produced a minimum of 5 micrograms from each sample. Whole-study findings and limits: It was the long-lived donors that had more naive CD4+ cells and higher diversity than aged donors. Measured against age, TCR beta diversity per million T cells decreased in a roughly linear manner.

Trimming pared 1 base from V and 6 bases from J, leaving 7 bases between. The germline V gene has CDR1 SGHNT and CDR2 YENEEA. The CDR3 spans 13 residues. Next came a second PCR, run for about 7 to 11 cycles, which used a sample-barcoded 5' primer along with a J-beta primer mix. MiXCR, run by TCRdb on the 5' RACE reads, gives a single entry per CDR3 protein. The sample contains 790,000 or so distinct CDR3 sequences, around 45% of which appear only once. Remarks on this clonotype: Its antigen is not known.

The clonotype was recovered from a man older than 75 in good health. The chain carries TRBV11-3 and TRBJ2-1; D is unclear. The sequencing sample was made of blood. In DNA, the CDR3 is TGTGCCAGCAGCTTAGTGCTATCCAATGAGCAGTTCTTC. Amino acid sequence: CASSLVLSNEQFF.